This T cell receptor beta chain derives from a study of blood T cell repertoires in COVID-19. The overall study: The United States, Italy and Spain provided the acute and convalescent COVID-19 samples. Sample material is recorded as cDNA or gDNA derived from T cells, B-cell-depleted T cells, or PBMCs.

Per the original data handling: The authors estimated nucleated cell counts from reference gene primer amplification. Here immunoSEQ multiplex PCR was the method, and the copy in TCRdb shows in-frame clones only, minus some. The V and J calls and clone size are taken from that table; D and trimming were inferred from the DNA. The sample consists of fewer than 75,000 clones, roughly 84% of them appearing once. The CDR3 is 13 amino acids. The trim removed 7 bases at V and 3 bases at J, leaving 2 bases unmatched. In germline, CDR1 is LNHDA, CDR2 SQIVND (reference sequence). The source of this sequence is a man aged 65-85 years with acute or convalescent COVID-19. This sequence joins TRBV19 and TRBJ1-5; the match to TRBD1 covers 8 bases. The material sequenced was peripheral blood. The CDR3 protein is CASKTGVNQPQHF. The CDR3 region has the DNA TGTGCCAGTAAGACAGGGGTCAATCAGCCCCAGCATTTT.